Listed below are T cell receptor beta chains from one sample, sequenced in a study of blood T cell repertoires in COVID-19. TCRdb's copy holds only in-frame clones and misses some; the assay was immunoSEQ multiplex PCR. This sample has approximately 200,000 clones, with 70% to 90% found just once. The sample consisted of peripheral blood. The receptors were gathered from a human donor with active or convalescent COVID-19. The donor label of this sample is uncertain. Each CDR3 is given with its conserved first and last residue. A D gene is named only where the DNA matches it firmly. Size is omitted from some rows. Given values are once, few, many or a class for expanded clones.

NA,NA,TRBV9,TRBJ1-5,TGTGCCAGCAGCGTGGGGCTCAATCAGCCCCAGCATTTT,CASSVGLNQPQHF
TRBD2,NA,TRBV27,TRBJ2-7,TGTGCCAGCAGTTCCTGGACTAGCGGGAGGACTTACGAGCAGTACTTC,CASSSWTSGRTYEQYF
TRBD2,NA,TRBV28,TRBJ2-3,TGTGCCAGCACCCTACTAGCGGGGGGGCAGGCAGATACGCAGTATTTT,CASTLLAGGQADTQYF
NA,NA,TRBV11-2,TRBJ1-3,TGTGCCAGCAGCCACCTCAGGGGCGCGGGAAACACCATATATTTT,CASSHLRGAGNTIYF
NA,NA,TRBV7-8,TRBJ2-7,TGTGCCAGCGAACAGGGGGGGAGCTCCTACGAGCAGTACTTC,CASEQGGSSYEQYF
NA,NA,TRBV5-1,TRBJ2-3,TGCGCCAGCAGCTTGCCGACAGATACGCAGTATTTT,CASSLPTDTQYF
NA,NA,TRBV6-6,TRBJ2-2,TGTGCCAGCAGTTACTTATACACCGGGGAGCTGTTTTTT,CASSYLYTGELFF
NA,NA,TRBV10-3,TRBJ1-2,TGTGCCATCAGTGTTGAGCAGCGGAACTATGGCTACACCTTC,CAISVEQRNYGYTF
NA,NA,TRBV5-6,TRBJ2-1,TGTGCCAGCAGTTCAGGGGTTGATAATGAGCAGTTCTTC,CASSSGVDNEQFF
NA,NA,TRBV30,TRBJ1-1,TGTGCCTGGAGTAACAGGCGGAACACTGAAGCTTTCTTT,CAWSNRRNTEAFF
TRBD1,once,TRBV2,TRBJ2-7,TGTGCCAGCAGTAGCGGCAGGGGGTCCTACGAGCAGTACTTC,CASSSGRGSYEQYF
TRBD1,NA,TRBV19,TRBJ1-2,TGTGCCAGTAAGGACAGGGGACTTTGGGGCTACACCTTC,CASKDRGLWGYTF
TRBD2,NA,TRBV9,TRBJ2-7,TGTGCCAGCAGCGACCGGAGGAGTAGCGGGAGGGAAGAGCAGTACTTC,CASSDRRSSGREEQYF
NA,many,TRBV5-4,TRBJ1-6,TGTGCCAGCAGCTTCGGGGACTATCATTCACCCCTCCACTTT,CASSFGDYHSPLHF
NA,NA,TRBV11-2,TRBJ2-5,TGTGCCAGCAGCTTTCCGGGACTCTCAGAGACCCAGTACTTC,CASSFPGLSETQYF
NA,NA,TRBV20-1,TRBJ2-5,TGCAGTGCTACGGTAGAGACCCAGTACTTC,CSATVETQYF
TRBD1,NA,TRBV28,TRBJ1-2,TGTGCCAGCAGCCAGGGGGCGCTGTACTATGGCTACACCTTC,CASSQGALYYGYTF
NA,NA,TRBV6-1,TRBJ2-2,TGTGCCAGCAGTGAACAAGCGAGCGGGGAGCTGTTTTTT,CASSEQASGELFF
NA,NA,TRBV7-6,TRBJ1-3,TGTGCCAGCAGCCCTCAGACAGGCTCTGGAAACACCATATATTTT,CASSPQTGSGNTIYF
TRBD1,NA,TRBV18,TRBJ1-2,TGTGCCAGCTCTCAGGGACAGTATGGCTACACCTTC,CASSQGQYGYTF
NA,NA,TRBV10-1,TRBJ2-2,TGCGCCAGCAGCCCCTGGGGGGAGGCCGGGGAGCTGTTTTTT,CASSPWGEAGELFF
NA,NA,TRBV15,TRBJ1-1,TGTGCCACCAGCAGAGGGGGTAGCGGGAACACTGAAGCTTTCTTT,CATSRGGSGNTEAFF
NA,NA,TRBV28,TRBJ2-2,TGTGCCAGCAGTTGGGGCCATCTCACCGGGGAGCTGTTTTTT,CASSWGHLTGELFF
NA,few,TRBV4-1,TRBJ1-1,TGCGCCAGCAGCCAAGTTAGTTTAAACACTGAAGCTTTCTTT,CASSQVSLNTEAFF
TRBD1,NA,TRBV19,TRBJ1-2,TGTGCCAGTAGTAGGGCCGGGACAGGGATCGAAAAGGGCTACACCTTC,CASSRAGTGIEKGYTF
TRBD2,NA,TRBV7-2,TRBJ2-3,TGTGCCAGCAGCTTTACTAGCGGGGTAACGCCAGATACGCAGTATTTT,CASSFTSGVTPDTQYF
TRBD2,NA,TRBV9,TRBJ2-2,TGTGCCAGCAGCGTTAGCGGGGCGGCCCAGGGCGGGGAGCTGTTTTTT,CASSVSGAAQGGELFF
TRBD1,NA,TRBV28,TRBJ1-5,TGTGCCAGCAGGCAGGGGGCGAAACAGCCCCAGCATTTT,CASRQGAKQPQHF
TRBD2,NA,TRBV7-8,TRBJ2-3,TGTGCCAGCAGCTTAGCTCTAGCGGGAGGCACAGATACGCAGTATTTT,CASSLALAGGTDTQYF
TRBD2,NA,TRBV27,TRBJ2-7,TGTGCCAGCAGTTTACGCCCCCCTAGCGGGAGTAACCACGAGCAGTACTTC,CASSLRPPSGSNHEQYF
NA,NA,TRBV5-6,TRBJ2-7,TGTGCCAGCAGCTCCCCATCAGGGGCCGAGCAGTACTTC,CASSSPSGAEQYF
TRBD2,NA,TRBV9,TRBJ2-5,TGTGCCAGCAGCGGAACAGCGGGACCGCAAGAGACCCAGTACTTC,CASSGTAGPQETQYF
NA,few,TRBV15,TRBJ1-1,TGTGCCACCAGCAGAGACCACAGGAACACTGAAGCTTTCTTT,CATSRDHRNTEAFF
TRBD2,NA,TRBV19,TRBJ2-7,TGTGCCAGTAGTACCTACGCGGGAGGCCGGTACGAGCAGTACTTC,CASSTYAGGRYEQYF
NA,NA,TRBV6-4,TRBJ1-6,TGTGCCAGCAGTGTAGACAGGATGTCTTCACCCCTCCACTTT,CASSVDRMSSPLHF
NA,NA,TRBV18,TRBJ1-1,TGTGCCAGCTCACAGGGGGTGCGAGAGGAAGCTTTCTTT,CASSQGVREEAFF
NA,NA,TRBV27,TRBJ2-3,TGTGCCAGCAGCCCCCAGGGTCCGGATACGCAGTATTTT,CASSPQGPDTQYF
TRBD1,once,TRBV28,TRBJ2-7,TGTGCCAGCAGCCACGGACAGGGTACGTACGAGCAGTACTTC,CASSHGQGTYEQYF
TRBD1,NA,TRBV11-2,TRBJ1-2,TGTGCCAGCAGCTTAGTTGGACAGGGGAAACACGGCTACACCTTC,CASSLVGQGKHGYTF
NA,NA,TRBV11-2,TRBJ2-7,TGTGCCAGCAGCCCACTCCCCTCCGAGCAGTACTTC,CASSPLPSEQYF
NA,NA,TRBV3-1/TRBV3-2,TRBJ2-7,TGTGCCAGCAGCCAACAAATGGACAGATACGAGCAGTACTTC,CASSQQMDRYEQYF
TRBD2,NA,TRBV7-3,TRBJ2-1,TGTGCCAGCAGCTTAACGTTGATTAGCGGGGAGCAGTTCTTC,CASSLTLISGEQFF
TRBD1,NA,TRBV19,TRBJ2-5,TGTGCCAGTACCCCAGGGGACAGTCGGGAGACCCAGTACTTC,CASTPGDSRETQYF
TRBD1,NA,TRBV19,TRBJ1-5,TGTGCCAGTAGTATTTCAGGGGGAAATCAGCCCCAGCATTTT,CASSISGGNQPQHF
TRBD1,NA,TRBV7-9,TRBJ2-7,TGTGCCAGCAGCTGGACAGGGGGTTACGAGCAGTACTTC,CASSWTGGYEQYF
NA,NA,TRBV21-1,TRBJ1-5,TGTGCCAGCAGCAAAGGCGGCTCCAATCAGCCCCAGCATTTT,CASSKGGSNQPQHF
NA,few,TRBV27,TRBJ2-7,TGTGCCAGCAGTTTACAGGGGAAACCCTACGAGCAGTACTTC,CASSLQGKPYEQYF
TRBD1,few,TRBV10-3,TRBJ1-6,TGTGCCATCAGTGCCATGACAGGGATGGGAAATAATTCACCCCTCCACTTT,CAISAMTGMGNNSPLHF
NA,few,TRBV30,TRBJ1-3,TGTGCCTGGAGTGCAGGGATTGGAAACACCATATATTTT,CAWSAGIGNTIYF
NA,NA,TRBV12-3/TRBV12-4,TRBJ2-6,TGTGCCAGCTTCTCTCTGGGCGCCAACGTCCTGACTTTC,CASFSLGANVLTF
TRBD1,NA,TRBV4-2,TRBJ1-6,TGTGCCAGCAGCCAAGGGACAGGCCAGAATTCACCCCTCCACTTT,CASSQGTGQNSPLHF
NA,NA,TRBV5-6,TRBJ1-3,TGTGCCAGCAGCTCGGGAGGAACTGGAAACACCATATATTTT,CASSSGGTGNTIYF
NA,NA,TRBV10-1,TRBJ2-1,TGCGCCAGCAGTGAGACCCCGGGGAATGAGCAGTTCTTC,CASSETPGNEQFF
NA,NA,TRBV7-3,TRBJ1-3,TGTGCCAGCAGCCCAGAGCGGGGTGGAAACACCATATATTTT,CASSPERGGNTIYF
NA,NA,TRBV27,TRBJ2-1,TGTGCCAGCAGTTTGAGAGGGCCAAGGACCCACAATGAGCAGTTCTTC,CASSLRGPRTHNEQFF
NA,NA,TRBV19,TRBJ2-3,TGTGCCAGTAGCCAGACAGCCTCGACAGATACGCAGTATTTT,CASSQTASTDTQYF
TRBD1,NA,TRBV6-5,TRBJ2-7,TGTGCCAGCAGGACCGGGACAGGGCGAATCGAGCAGTACTTC,CASRTGTGRIEQYF
TRBD2,NA,TRBV7-9,TRBJ2-7,TGTGCCAGCAGCTCCCTGGCGGGAGTTCAGGAGCAGTACTTC,CASSSLAGVQEQYF
NA,NA,TRBV29-1,TRBJ2-1,TGCAGCGTTGACGGGGGCTCCTACAATGAGCAGTTCTTC,CSVDGGSYNEQFF